This entry features one TCR beta chain sequence. The CDR3 totals 15 residues. Trimming shortened V by 0 bases and J by 4 bases, and 13 bases separated the two germline ends. Per germline, CDR1 MGHDK and CDR2 SYGVNS. The sample belongs to a study of blood T cell repertoires in COVID-19. Study-wide background: Sites across the United States, Italy and Spain contributed samples from acute and convalescent COVID-19. T cells, B-cell-depleted T cells, or PBMCs supplied cDNA or gDNA.

In the authors' methods: Reference gene primer amplification gave nucleated cell count estimates. Sequencing was performed with immunoSEQ multiplex PCR; in TCRdb, only in-frame clones are kept and a portion is missing. That table gives V, J and clone size, and the DNA gave D and trimming. Of 52,000 or so clones listed, approximately 84% were seen once; the top ten hold approximately 29%. The chain is built from TRBV25-1 and TRBJ2-7; possible D gene TRBD1, 6 bases. The receptor was derived from a human donor in a cohort sampled during active COVID-19. Sample: peripheral blood. The CDR3 spells CASSEYWAGAYEQYF. CDR3 coding DNA: TGTGCCAGCAGTGAATATTGGGCAGGGGCGTACGAGCAGTACTTC.